This TCR beta chain was retrieved from a study of blood T cell repertoires in COVID-19. Study as a whole: Samples came from the United States, Italy and Spain, spanning acute and convalescent COVID-19. In each case, the material was cDNA or gDNA derived from T cells, B-cell-depleted T cells, or PBMCs.

This clone was seen once. How the authors handled the data: Estimates of nucleated cell counts were drawn from the amplification of reference gene primers. Clones were sequenced by immunoSEQ multiplex PCR, and TCRdb holds only the in-frame ones, with some missing. From that table come the V and J calls and clone size; the DNA was used to work out D and trimming. The repertoire consists of 130,000 to 150,000 clones, with 80% to 90% occurring once and the leading ten covering 2.5% to 3.5%. The CDR3 totals 15 residues. Trimming took off 5 bases at V and 3 bases at J, with 14 bases between the two ends. CDR1 and CDR2 from the germline V gene are MNHEY and SMNVEV (reference sequence).

The specimen sequenced was peripheral blood. The chain employs TRBV27 and TRBJ2-1; tentatively, D is TRBD2 (5 bases). This receptor was taken from a woman between 55 and 75 years old with active COVID-19. The DNA of the CDR3 is TGTGCCAGCAGTCTTTTCGGGAAGGACTACAATGAGCAGTTCTTC. Residues: CASSLFGKDYNEQFF.